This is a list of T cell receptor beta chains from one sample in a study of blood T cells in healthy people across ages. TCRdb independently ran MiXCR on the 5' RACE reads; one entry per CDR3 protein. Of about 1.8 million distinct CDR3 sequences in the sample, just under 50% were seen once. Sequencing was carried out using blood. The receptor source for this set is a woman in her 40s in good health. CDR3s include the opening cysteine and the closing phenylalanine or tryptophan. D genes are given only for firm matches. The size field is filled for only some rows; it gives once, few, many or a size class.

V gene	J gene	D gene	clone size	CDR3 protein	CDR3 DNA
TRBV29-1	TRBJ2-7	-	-	CSVPGLSYEQYF	TGCAGCGTTCCCGGTCTGAGCTACGAGCAGTACTTC
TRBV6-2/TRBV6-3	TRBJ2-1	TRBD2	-	CASSFAREGEQFF	TGTGCCAGCAGTTTCGCCAGGGAGGGTGAGCAGTTCTTC
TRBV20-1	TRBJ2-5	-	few	CSAPLEGYQETQYF	TGCAGTGCTCCTTTAGAGGGATACCAAGAGACCCAGTACTTC
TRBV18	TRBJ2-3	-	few	CASSPPGLDTQYF	TGTGCCAGCTCACCACCGGGGCTGGATACGCAGTATTTT
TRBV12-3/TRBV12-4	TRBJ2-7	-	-	CASRLPAYEQYF	TGTGCCAGCCGCCTTCCTGCCTACGAGCAGTACTTC
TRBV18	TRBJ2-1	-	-	CASSITGEGTYNEQFF	TGTGCCAGCTCAATAACAGGGGAGGGCACCTACAATGAGCAGTTCTTC
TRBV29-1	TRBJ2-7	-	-	CSVVDGNSYEQYF	TGCAGCGTCGTGGACGGAAACTCCTACGAGCAGTACTTC
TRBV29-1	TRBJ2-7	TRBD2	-	CSVELAGLSYEQYF	TGCAGCGTGGAACTAGCGGGCCTATCCTACGAGCAGTACTTC
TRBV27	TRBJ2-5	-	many	CASSGPYQETQYF	TGTGCCAGCAGTGGGCCGTACCAAGAGACCCAGTACTTC
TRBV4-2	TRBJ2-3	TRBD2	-	CASSRKAERGGGDTQYF	TGTGCCAGCAGCCGGAAGGCGGAGCGGGGGGGCGGAGATACGCAGTATTTT
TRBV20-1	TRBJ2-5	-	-	CSSNAGGEGTQYF	TGCAGTTCAAATGCGGGCGGGGAAGGGACCCAGTACTTC
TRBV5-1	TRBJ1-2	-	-	CASSWGDTNYGYTF	TGCGCCAGCAGCTGGGGGGACACAAACTATGGCTACACCTTC
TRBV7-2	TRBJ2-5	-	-	CASSGYGAQETQYF	TGTGCCAGCAGCGGGTACGGAGCCCAAGAGACCCAGTACTTC
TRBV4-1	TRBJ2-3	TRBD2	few	CASSQDMGAGASTDTQYF	TGCGCCAGCAGCCAAGATATGGGAGCGGGGGCTAGCACAGATACGCAGTATTTT
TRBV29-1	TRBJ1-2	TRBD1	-	CSARGQGSYGYTF	TGCAGCGCTCGAGGACAGGGGAGCTATGGCTACACCTTC
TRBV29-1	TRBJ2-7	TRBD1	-	CSIGQADYEQYF	TGCAGCATCGGACAGGCGGACTACGAGCAGTACTTC
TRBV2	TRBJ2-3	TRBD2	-	CASSRPSTSGGAAITDTQYF	TGTGCCAGCAGCCGACCTTCGACTAGCGGGGGGGCTGCCATCACAGATACGCAGTATTTT
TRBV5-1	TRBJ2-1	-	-	CASSFFGEVPYNEQFF	TGCGCCAGCAGCTTCTTTGGGGAGGTGCCCTACAATGAGCAGTTCTTC
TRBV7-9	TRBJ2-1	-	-	CASSGIQDEQFF	TGTGCCAGCAGCGGGATTCAGGATGAGCAGTTCTTC
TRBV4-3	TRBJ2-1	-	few	CASSQDLSGDEQFF	TGCGCCAGCAGCCAAGATTTGTCAGGCGATGAGCAGTTCTTC
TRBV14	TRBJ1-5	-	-	CASSQAHRAPQHF	TGTGCCAGCAGCCAAGCCCACAGGGCGCCCCAGCATTTT
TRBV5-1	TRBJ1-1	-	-	CASSLDAGNTEAFF	TGCGCCAGCAGCTTGGATGCGGGGAACACTGAAGCTTTCTTT
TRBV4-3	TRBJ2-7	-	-	CASSQGLGQYYEQYF	TGCGCCAGCAGCCAAGGACTCGGACAGTACTACGAGCAGTACTTC
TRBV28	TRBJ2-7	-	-	CASSTQGPPYEQYF	TGTGCCAGCAGTACCCAAGGGCCGCCCTACGAGCAGTACTTC
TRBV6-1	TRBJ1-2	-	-	CASSEVGLGYGYTF	TGTGCCAGCAGTGAAGTAGGATTGGGGTATGGCTACACCTTC
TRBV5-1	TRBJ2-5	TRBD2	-	CASSPGLAGGPGFETQYF	TGCGCCAGCAGCCCCGGACTAGCGGGGGGGCCTGGATTTGAGACCCAGTACTTC
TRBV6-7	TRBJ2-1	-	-	CASSCGPSYGNEQFF	TGTGCCAGCAGTTGCGGCCCGTCCTATGGCAATGAGCAGTTCTTC
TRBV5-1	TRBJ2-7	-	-	CASATAYEQYF	TGCGCCAGCGCGACAGCCTACGAGCAGTACTTC
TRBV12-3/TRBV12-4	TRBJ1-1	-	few	CASSLLTDLNTEAFF	TGTGCCAGCAGTTTGTTAACGGACTTGAACACTGAAGCTTTCTTT
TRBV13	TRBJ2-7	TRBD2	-	CASSPSRTSGGISYEQYF	TGTGCCAGCAGTCCCTCTCGGACTAGCGGGGGGATTTCCTACGAACAGTACTTC
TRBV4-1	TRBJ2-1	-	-	CASSQDDSQPYNEQFF	TGCGCCAGCAGCCAAGATGACAGCCAACCGTACAATGAGCAGTTCTTC
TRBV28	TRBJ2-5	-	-	CASRPGRSLRETQYF	TGTGCCAGCAGGCCGGGACGGTCCCTCAGGGAGACCCAGTACTTC
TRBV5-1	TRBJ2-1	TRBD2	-	CASAAGSNEQFF	TGCGCCAGTGCAGCGGGGTCCAATGAGCAGTTCTTC
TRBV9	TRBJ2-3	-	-	CASSEPSGSGTDTQYF	TGTGCCAGCAGCGAACCCTCCGGCTCAGGCACAGATACGCAGTATTTT
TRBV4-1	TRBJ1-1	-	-	CASMTGGNTEAFF	TGCGCCAGCATGACGGGAGGGAACACTGAAGCTTTCTTT
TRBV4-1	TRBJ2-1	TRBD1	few	CASSQEGDRGHNEQFF	TGCGCCAGCAGCCAAGAAGGCGACAGGGGGCATAATGAGCAGTTCTTC
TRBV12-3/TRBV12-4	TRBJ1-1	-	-	CASSLGAAMNTEAFF	TGTGCCAGCAGTTTAGGTGCTGCTATGAACACTGAAGCTTTCTTT
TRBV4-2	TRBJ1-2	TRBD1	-	CASSRPGTGRRGGYGYTF	TGTGCCAGCAGCCGCCCCGGGACAGGAAGAAGAGGAGGCTATGGCTACACCTTC
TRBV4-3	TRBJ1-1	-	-	CASSQVIRGEAFF	TGCGCCAGCAGCCAAGTGATCAGGGGTGAAGCTTTCTTT
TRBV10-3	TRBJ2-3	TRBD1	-	CAISVLWDRGRNTQYF	TGTGCCATCAGTGTATTATGGGACAGGGGGCGGAATACGCAGTATTTT
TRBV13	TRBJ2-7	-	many	CASSLGGRAYEQYF	TGTGCCAGCAGCTTAGGCGGCAGGGCCTACGAGCAGTACTTC
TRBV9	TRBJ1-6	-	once	CASSGRQVSSPLHF	TGTGCCAGCAGCGGGCGACAGGTATCGTCACCCCTCCACTTT
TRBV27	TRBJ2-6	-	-	CASSPGVGSGANDLTF	TGTGCCAGCAGTCCAGGTGTGGGGTCTGGGGCCAACGACCTGACTTTC
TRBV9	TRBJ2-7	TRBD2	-	CASSGGEGTESYEQYF	TGTGCCAGCAGCGGGGGGGAGGGTACCGAATCCTACGAGCAGTACTTC
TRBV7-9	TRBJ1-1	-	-	CANSLDRGDTEAFF	TGTGCCAACAGCTTAGATAGGGGAGACACTGAAGCTTTCTTT
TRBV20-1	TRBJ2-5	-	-	CSAPGAGGATQYF	TGCAGTGCCCCGGGCGCAGGGGGGGCGACCCAGTACTTC
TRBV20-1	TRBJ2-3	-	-	CSATPNSGRTDTQYF	TGCAGTGCCACGCCAAACTCCGGTCGCACAGATACGCAGTATTTT
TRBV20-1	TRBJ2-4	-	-	CSAPHQAPKNIQYF	TGCAGTGCTCCCCACCAGGCTCCCAAAAACATTCAGTACTTC
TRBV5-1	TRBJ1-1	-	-	CASRQAGSTEAFF	TGCGCCAGCAGGCAAGCGGGTTCCACTGAAGCTTTCTTT
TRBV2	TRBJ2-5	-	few	CASTGLRLVETQYF	TGTGCCAGCACCGGACTCCGTCTGGTCGAGACCCAGTACTTC
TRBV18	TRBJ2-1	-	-	CASSPPRRGDLYNEQFF	TGTGCCAGCTCACCACCCCGGCGCGGGGACCTCTACAATGAGCAGTTCTTC
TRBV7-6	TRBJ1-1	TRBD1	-	CASSLNDRGHAFF	TGTGCCAGCAGCTTAAATGACAGGGGCCACGCTTTCTTT
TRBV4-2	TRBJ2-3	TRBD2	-	CASSPLGRGGPPSTDTQYF	TGTGCCAGCAGCCCCCTGGGACGGGGGGGCCCCCCTAGCACAGATACGCAGTATTTT
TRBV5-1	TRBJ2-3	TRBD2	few	CASRLELAGVDTQYF	TGCGCCAGCAGATTGGAACTAGCGGGAGTGGATACGCAGTATTTT
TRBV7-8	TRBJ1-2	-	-	CASSLAYKVTPKEAHGGGYGYTF	TGTGCCAGCAGCTTAGCGTATAAGGTTACACCGAAAGAAGCCCACGGGGGTGGGTATGGCTACACCTTC
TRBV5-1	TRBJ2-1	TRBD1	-	CASSTGTASYNEQFF	TGCGCCAGCAGCACAGGGACAGCCTCCTACAATGAGCAGTTCTTC
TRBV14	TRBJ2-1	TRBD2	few	CASSQLPPGLARYEQFF	TGTGCCAGCAGCCAATTACCCCCGGGACTAGCTCGCTATGAGCAGTTCTTC
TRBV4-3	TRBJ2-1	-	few	CASSQDELRGDYNEQFF	TGCGCCAGCAGCCAAGACGAACTCAGGGGGGATTACAATGAGCAGTTCTTC
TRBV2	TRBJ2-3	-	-	CASSLGLLQYF	TGTGCCAGCAGTTTAGGTCTACTGCAGTATTTT
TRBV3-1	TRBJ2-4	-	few	CASSRVDAGEQYF	TGTGCCAGCAGCCGGGTGGACGCCGGAGAGCAGTACTTC